Each of the 6 T cell receptor beta chains below was sequenced from the same sample in a study of OX40 agonist ivuxolimab in advanced cancers. The protocol used for the library was the immunoSEQ multiplex PCR assay. Here the immuneACCESS table is served through TCRdb, limited to in-frame sequences with V and J called. Missing clones are a known gap in these copies; in checked studies unresolved V genes cover under half, and the rest lacks a known reason. Across this sample there are about 69,000 clones, with roughly nine tenths seen only once. The ten biggest clones cover approximately 0.3% of the sample. The sample here was CD4+ or CD8+ T cells sorted from blood, taken in a trial of the OX40 agonist ivuxolimab. Source of these receptors: an adult with an advanced solid tumor such as melanoma, head and neck, liver or kidney cancer.

The chain recombines TRBV6-5 with TRBJ1-2; D possibly corresponds to TRBD1 (6 bases). V lost 0 bases to trimming and J lost 6 bases, with 11 bases between them. CDR1 is MNHEY, CDR2 SVGAGI, per germline. The CDR3 spans 14 residues. The CDR3 nucleotides read TGTGCCAGCAGTTACTCTGGGGGCGGGGATGGCTACACCTTC. Residues: CASSYSGGGDGYTF.

This clone was observed a few times. V gene TRBV18 combines with J gene TRBJ2-4; the D gene is possibly TRBD2 (7 bases). Germline V gene data show CDR1 as KGHSH and CDR2 as LQKENI. The CDR3 spans 17 residues. V lost 4 bases and J lost 4, with 20 bases in between. DNA for the CDR3: TGTGCCAGCTCACTCTATCCGGGGGGCGCGTCGAAAAACATTCAGTACTTC. It translates to CASSLYPGGASKNIQYF.

This clone was recorded a few times. The chain carries TRBV5-1 and TRBJ1-1, with no clear D. This CDR3 contains 14 residues. Germline V gives CDR1 SGHRS, CDR2 YFSETQ. V lost 2 bases and J lost 1, with 9 bases in between. The CDR3 reads CASSFSSTNTEAFF. The CDR3, as DNA: TGCGCCAGCAGCTTTTCCTCCACGAACACTGAAGCTTTCTTT. The full variable domain, completed using reference TRBV5-1 and TRBJ1-1, is KAGVTQTPRYLIKTRGQQVTLSCSPISGHRSVSWYQQTPGQGLQFLFEYFSETQRNKGNFPGRFSGRQFSNSRSEMNVSTLELGDSALYLCASSFSSTNTEAFFGQGTRLTVV.

The chain combines TRBV27 with TRBJ2-3, with 13 positions matching TRBD2. J was trimmed by 4 bases and V by 3 bases; bases with no gene match: 7. Germline values: CDR1 MNHEY, CDR2 SMNVEV (reference sequence). CDR3 length: 17 residues. CDR3 sequence: CASSLPAGLAGPDTQYF. The CDR3 DNA sequence: TGTGCCAGCAGTTTGCCTGCGGGACTAGCGGGACCAGATACGCAGTATTTT.

This clone came up once. The CDR3 spells CASSLTGAEQYF. The CDR3 DNA reads TGTGCCAGCAGCTTGACAGGGGCCGAGCAGTACTTC. This rearrangement joins TRBV7-9 to TRBJ2-7, with 8 bases that match TRBD1. Trimming removed 3 bases from V and 6 bases from J; junction bases left unmatched: 1. The CDR3 covers 12 residues. Per the germline V gene, CDR1 is SEHNR and CDR2 is FQNEAQ (reference sequence).

The chain combines TRBV5-1 with TRBJ2-2; TRBD2 matches at 12 bases. Germline assignment: CDR1 SGHRS and CDR2 YFSETQ. The CDR3 extends over 15 amino acids. V lost 3 bases and J lost 5; bases outside the gene matches: 2. The DNA for the CDR3 is TGCGCCAGCAGCTCTGGGACTAGCGGGACCGGGGAGCTGTTTTTT. Translation: CASSSGTSGTGELFF.